These 9 T cell receptor beta chains came from one sample sequenced in a study of response to subunit inactivated influenza vaccine. TCRdb called the RT-PCR reads again in MiXCR, with one record for every CDR3 protein. Here the sample spans 430,000 or so distinct CDR3 sequences, about 10% being singletons. The input for sequencing was PBMCs from blood, taken more than 35 days after vaccination. The receptor set was obtained from a man aged 50-60 years who received an inactivated influenza vaccine.

This clonotype was seen more than once but under ten times. The chain joins TRBV10-3 to TRBJ1-1, with D perhaps matching TRBD1 (5 bases). In germline, CDR1 is ENHRY, CDR2 SYGVKD. Trimming removed 11 bases from V and 7 bases from J, with 17 bases in between. There are 12 residues in the CDR3. CDR3: CAVKGERHEAFF. In DNA form, the CDR3 reads TGTGCCGTCAAAGGGGAAAGGCATGAAGCTTTCTTT.

In the case of this clonotype: A much larger clonotype is one base distant, so this may be a read error. The DNA of the CDR3 is TGTGCCAGCAGTTTGGGCAGGGTGAACACTGAAGCTTTCTTT. Its translation: CASSLGRVNTEAFF. This chain connects TRBV12-3 or TRBV12-4 to TRBJ1-1; TRBD1 is a possible D gene (5 bases). The CDR3 runs to 14 residues. V lost 3 bases, J lost 0 bases, and 8 bases lay in between.

The J gene is TRBJ2-2, the V gene TRBV7-9; D uncertain. CDR3 length: 14 amino acids. V lost 3 bases and J lost 4, with 9 bases in between. CDR1 is SEHNR and CDR2 is FQNEAQ in the germline V gene (reference sequence). The CDR3 coding sequence is TGTGCCAGCAGCTTGCCAGACTCCACCGGGGAGCTGTTTTTT. This translates into CASSLPDSTGELFF. Supplemented by reference TRBV7-9 and TRBJ2-2, the full variable domain reads DTGVSQNPRHKITKRGQNVTFRCDPISEHNRLYWYRQTLGQGPEFLTYFQNEAQLEKSRLLSDRFSAERPKGSFSTLEIQRTEQGDSAMYLCASSLPDSTGELFFGEGSRLTVL.

Many counts were recorded for this clonotype. This rearrangement joins TRBV15 to TRBJ2-1; no clear D gene. CDR3 length: 15 amino acids. CDR1 is LNHNV, CDR2 YYDKDF, per germline (reference sequence). V lost 0 bases and J lost 10, with 16 bases in between. This CDR3 reads CATSRDSALKREQFF. The CDR3 region has the DNA TGTGCCACCAGCAGAGATAGTGCCCTCAAAAGGGAGCAGTTCTTC.

This clonotype has only a few counts. This chain uses TRBV29-1 with TRBJ2-4; D is perhaps TRBD1 (5 bases). The germline V and J ends were trimmed by 5 bases and 8 bases, with 16 bases remaining between them. Germline loops: CDR1 SQVTM, CDR2 ANQGSEA. The CDR3 sequence is 13 residues long. CDR3 bases: TGCAGCGTTAAGGGCAGGGTGAGAGACATTCAGTACTTC. Translation: CSVKGRVRDIQYF.

The rearrangement links TRBV19 to TRBJ2-7, with D possibly matching TRBD2 (5 bases). Deletions cut 4 bases from V and 4 bases from J, with 8 bases between. The germline V gene encodes CDR1 LNHDA and CDR2 SQIVND (reference sequence). This CDR3 is built from 12 residues. The CDR3: CASSTGLYEQYF. The CDR3 DNA follows: TGTGCCAGTAGTACCGGACTTTACGAGCAGTACTTC.

The chain is built from TRBV9 and TRBJ2-5, with a tentative D call TRBD1 (5 bases). This CDR3 is built from 15 residues. In germline, CDR1 is SGDLS, CDR2 YYNGEE. V was pared by 3 bases and J by 0 bases, with 12 bases between. This chain's CDR3 is CASSALAGYQETQYF. The CDR3 nucleotides read TGTGCCAGCAGCGCGCTCGCAGGGTACCAAGAGACCCAGTACTTC. Full variable domain (remainder filled in from reference TRBV9 and TRBJ2-5): DSGVTQTPKHLITATGQRVTLRCSPRSGDLSVYWYQQSLDQGLQFLIQYYNGEERAKGNILERFSAQQFPDLHSELNLSSLELGDSALYFCASSALAGYQETQYFGPGTRLLVL.

This clonotype was detected only once. The rearrangement links TRBV30 to TRBJ1-1; D is uncertain. V was shortened by 0 bases and J by 0 bases, with 11 bases between the two germline ends. From germline, CDR1 is GTSNPN and CDR2 SVGIG (reference sequence). CDR3 length: 15 residues. The CDR3 region has the DNA TGTGCCTGGAGTGTTCGAGGGCCCTTGAACACTGAAGCTTTCTTT. Encoded protein: CAWSVRGPLNTEAFF.

The rearrangement joins TRBV7-3 to TRBJ2-2; 7 bases line up with TRBD2. V trimming: 4 bases; J trimming: 1 base; junction bases outside the gene matches: 0. Per germline, CDR1 SGHTA and CDR2 FQGTGA. The CDR3 covers 14 residues. In DNA, the CDR3 is TGTGCCAGCAGCTCTAGCGGGAACACCGGGGAGCTGTTTTTT. This codes for CASSSSGNTGELFF.